This T cell receptor beta chain stems from a study of shared clonotypes between healthy human individuals. General observations from the study: Clonotype sharing across several donors was observed for 4% to 6.5% of naive CD4 clonotypes. Donors were few, which limited the genetic and exposure-history diversity represented.

For this clone: Antigen: not known.

Healthy HIV-negative adults without recent acute infections or vaccinations served as donors. CD4+ cells underwent separation, giving CD45RA+ naive and CD45RA-negative memory subsets. Trimming left V 3 bases short and J 11 bases short, with 26 bases between. Germline CDR1 SGHDT, CDR2 YYEEEE. The CDR3 loop spans 16 amino acids. The repertoire was sequenced with immunoSEQ multiplex PCR; TCRdb's copy has only in-frame clones and lacks some. The data hold some 1 million clones, with about three quarters observed a single time. The sequenced sample consisted of memory CD4+ T cells sorted from blood. Subset described: CD45RA-negative fraction. The origin of this receptor is a man younger than 35 in good health. The chain joins TRBV5-6 to TRBJ1-1; D may be TRBD1 (5 bases). The CDR3 region is CASSYRGTGERNTAFF. CDR3 bases: TGTGCCAGCAGCTACCGGGGCACGGGAGAGAGGAATACGGCTTTCTTT.